This T cell receptor (beta chain) comes out of a study of radiotherapy plus CTLA-4 blockade in lung cancer. Those with chemo-refractory metastatic non-small-cell lung cancer were treated with focal radiation combined with CTLA-4 blockade using ipilimumab. This clone has only one observation. Antigen unknown. TCRdb's table, derived via immunoSEQ multiplex PCR, lists solely in-frame clones and lacks some. The sample has around 70,000 clones; over 75% are singletons. Points from the study as a whole: Expansion of tumor-derived TCR clones was observed in blood after radiotherapy plus ipilimumab. Reported findings show early blood T cell clone dynamics, with interferon-beta, best predicted response.

The germline gives CDR1 SGHRS, CDR2 YFSETQ. CDR3 length: 14 residues. Trimming took 2 bases from V and 2 from J, leaving 8 bases between them. Sequenced here: peripheral blood, sampled from a patient treated with radiotherapy plus ipilimumab. The chain joins TRBV5-1 to TRBJ2-1, with D hard to call. The TCR originated in a human donor with non-small cell lung cancer that progressed on radiotherapy plus ipilimumab. The CDR3 protein is CASSLGDTYNEQFF. The CDR3 coding sequence is TGCGCCAGCAGCTTAGGCGATACCTACAATGAGCAGTTCTTC.